These 29 T cell receptor beta chains were sequenced from one sample in a study of CXCR3-negative and CXCR3-positive naive CD8 T cells. Researchers prepared the TRB cDNA libraries using 5' RACE with UMI labels. TCRdb re-called the 5' RACE reads; every CDR3 protein appears as one record, without DNA. The sample has 65,000 to 75,000 distinct CDR3 sequences; the top ten hold over 1.3%. The sample taken for sequencing was naive CXCR3- CD8+ T cells from blood. Subset given: CD45RO-CCR7+CD27+CD95- naive CD8+ T cells lacking CXCR3 (TNR3-). The source of these receptors is a human donor in good health. Some clones in this sample may be carry-over from other donors' samples.

The chain has TRBV12-3 or TRBV12-4 and TRBJ2-5. This CDR3 is 15 amino acids long. The CDR3 loop is CASSLGRSDPETQYF.

The chain employs TRBV12-3 or TRBV12-4 and TRBJ2-5; TCRdb indicates TRBD1, and absent DNA this call remains unverified. This CDR3 has 11 amino acids. The CDR3 reads CASSFGGGQYF.

The chain couples TRBV11-3 to TRBJ2-2; TCRdb's D call, TRBD2, is unchecked because there is no DNA. This CDR3 spans 13 amino acids. CDR1 and CDR2 from the germline V gene are SGHNT and YENEEA. The chain's CDR3 is CASSGGYTGELFF.

V is TRBV15 and J is TRBJ1-2; TCRdb's D call, TRBD1, is unchecked because there is no DNA. Germline V gene lookup returns CDR1 LNHNV and CDR2 YYDKDF (reference sequence). The CDR3 length is 14 residues. CDR3: CATSAIGDSYGYTF.

The chain links TRBV11-1 to TRBJ1-6; TCRdb indicates TRBD1, and absent DNA this call remains unverified. CDR3 length: 14 residues. Germline V gene sequence: CDR1 SGHAT, CDR2 FQDESV (reference sequence). CDR3: CASSRTGNNSPLHF.

The chain carries TRBV15 and TRBJ1-5. The CDR3 covers 15 residues. CDR1 is LNHNV and CDR2 is YYDKDF in the germline V gene (reference sequence). The CDR3 loop reads CATSREWAVNQPQHF.

This sequence joins TRBV20-1 and TRBJ2-5. From germline, CDR1 is DFQATT and CDR2 SNEGSKA (reference sequence). The CDR3 has 13 residues. CDR3 protein: CSASIGTWETQYF.

This chain uses TRBV21-1 with TRBJ2-3; without DNA, the TCRdb call of TRBD2 cannot be checked. TRBV21-1 is an annotated pseudogene. The CDR3 length is 13 residues. The CDR3 loop reads CASRPRSPYTQYF.

The V gene is TRBV5-1, the J gene TRBJ2-3; TCRdb's assignment of TRBD1 cannot be checked, as there is no DNA. From germline, CDR1 is SGHRS and CDR2 YFSETQ. The CDR3 runs to 15 residues. CDR3 protein: CASSLDRGPGDTQYF.

The genes are TRBV28 and TRBJ1-1. Germline V gene data show CDR1 as MDHEN and CDR2 as SYDVKM. This CDR3 region has 12 residues. The CDR3 is CASSLPNTEAFF.

This rearrangement joins TRBV6-5 to TRBJ1-2; the D call of TRBD1 rests on TCRdb alone, since no DNA is present to check it. The CDR3 loop spans 13 amino acids. The V gene's germline CDR1 is MNHEY and CDR2 SVGAGI. CDR3 region: CASSFDSGYGYTF.

CDR3 protein: CASSEFANEKLFF. V is TRBV25-1 and J is TRBJ1-4. The CDR3 has 13 residues. The germline CDR1 and CDR2 sequences are MGHDK and SYGVNS.

The rearrangement links TRBV4-3 to TRBJ2-7. The germline V gene has CDR1 LGHNA and CDR2 YSLEER. This CDR3 has 15 residues. The CDR3 spells CASSQDRHRRYEQYF.

The rearrangement joins TRBV5-1 to TRBJ1-1; no DNA is available, so the TRBD1 call from TCRdb remains unchecked. This CDR3 has 17 residues. Germline V gene lookup returns CDR1 SGHRS and CDR2 YFSETQ. The CDR3 here is CASSSPGQGLMNTEAFF. The complete variable domain, with remaining parts taken from reference TRBV5-1 and TRBJ1-1, reads KAGVTQTPRYLIKTRGQQVTLSCSPISGHRSVSWYQQTPGQGLQFLFEYFSETQRNKGNFPGRFSGRQFSNSRSEMNVSTLELGDSALYLCASSSPGQGLMNTEAFFGQGTRLTVV.

The genes are TRBV12-3 or TRBV12-4 and TRBJ1-4. CDR3 size: 15 residues. CDR3 region: CASSLVEVGNEKLFF.

The rearrangement uses TRBV7-9 and TRBJ2-7. From germline, CDR1 is SEHNR and CDR2 FQNEAQ (reference sequence). CDR3 length equals 14 residues. CDR3 amino acids: CASSQGAGAHEQYF.

The J gene is TRBJ2-7, the V gene TRBV5-1; TCRdb gives TRBD2 as the D gene, but with no DNA this cannot be confirmed. This CDR3 is built from 17 residues. Germline lookup yields CDR1 SGHRS and CDR2 YFSETQ. This chain's CDR3 is CASSLGRGLAESYEQYF.

The CDR3 reads CASSDSPATGAGELFF. The chain joins TRBV6-4 to TRBJ2-2; TCRdb indicates TRBD1, and absent DNA this call remains unverified. Germline values: CDR1 MRHNA, CDR2 SNTAGT. CDR3 length equals 16 residues.

The chain employs TRBV20-1 and TRBJ1-5; TCRdb calls TRBD1, which cannot be checked without DNA. Germline CDR1 is DFQATT and CDR2 is SNEGSKA (reference sequence). This CDR3 comprises 15 residues. CDR3 amino acids: CSGIDRVDSNQPQHF.

This chain uses TRBV6-5 with TRBJ2-3; with no DNA, the TCRdb D assignment of TRBD2 cannot be verified. The CDR3 is 19 amino acids. Germline assignment: CDR1 MNHEY and CDR2 SVGAGI. CDR3 in amino acids: CASSPTRSTSGSKTDTQYF.

The V call is TRBV12-3 or TRBV12-4, the J call TRBJ2-7; there is no DNA to check the TCRdb D call of TRBD1. The CDR3 is 12 amino acids. CDR3 residues: CASSVTGGEQYF.

The rearrangement links TRBV29-1 to TRBJ2-5. Germline loops: CDR1 SQVTM, CDR2 ANQGSEA. The CDR3 loop spans 13 amino acids. CDR3 protein: CSVEVEWAETQYF.

This rearrangement joins TRBV7-2 to TRBJ2-3; TCRdb outputs TRBD2, but without DNA this stays unchecked. Per the germline V gene, CDR1 is SGHTA and CDR2 is FQGNSA. The CDR3 is 16 amino acids. This CDR3 reads CASSPIGLAGTDTQYF.

This sequence joins TRBV2 and TRBJ2-2; TCRdb returns TRBD2, unconfirmable since there is no DNA. The CDR3 has 17 residues. Germline loops: CDR1 SNHLY, CDR2 FYNNEI. The CDR3 reads CASSEWAPVENTGELFF.

The chain combines TRBV30 with TRBJ2-1; absent DNA, TCRdb's TRBD1 call cannot be checked. The germline CDR1 and CDR2 sequences are GTSNPN and SVGIG (reference sequence). This CDR3 has 16 amino acids. The CDR3 reads CAWSPPGGQINNEQFF.

The rearrangement links TRBV10-3 to TRBJ2-7; TCRdb's assignment of TRBD2 cannot be checked, as there is no DNA. Germline CDR1 reads ENHRY; CDR2 reads SYGVKD. There are 14 residues in the CDR3. The CDR3 here is CATQRAQSVYEQYF.

The V and J genes are TRBV5-4 and TRBJ2-1; TCRdb's D call, TRBD1, is unchecked because there is no DNA. CDR1 and CDR2 from the germline V gene are SGHNT and YYREEE (reference sequence). This CDR3 comprises 15 residues. The CDR3 is CASSPTGVGYNEQFF.

This rearrangement joins TRBV29-1 to TRBJ2-2. The CDR3 is 12 residues long. CDR1 is SQVTM and CDR2 is ANQGSEA in the germline V gene. The CDR3: CSAEVGSGELFF.

The gene calls are TRBV18 and TRBJ2-5; no DNA is available, so the TRBD2 call from TCRdb remains unchecked. This CDR3 is 15 amino acids long. CDR1 KGHSH and CDR2 LQKENI come from the germline V gene. The CDR3 here is CASSPWTSGQETQYF.